Listed here are 20 T cell receptor beta chains from one sample, sequenced in a study of blood T cell repertoires in COVID-19. Using immunoSEQ multiplex PCR, the repertoire was profiled, and TCRdb retains in-frame clones only, with some absent. The sample comprises approximately 210,000 clones, around 88% of which are singletons, and approximately 1.5% rests with the top ten. The sequenced sample was peripheral blood. These receptor sequences come from a man aged 18 to 29 with active or convalescent COVID-19.

J is TRBJ2-1 and V is TRBV15; 9 nucleotides align to TRBD2. This CDR3 spans 16 amino acids. Per germline, CDR1 LNHNV and CDR2 YYDKDF (reference sequence). V dropped 0 bases and J dropped 4; count of bases not matched to a gene: 4. CDR3 in amino acids: CATSRDPGLAYNEQFF. The DNA for the CDR3 is TGTGCCACCAGCAGAGATCCCGGACTAGCGTACAATGAGCAGTTCTTC.

In its sample, this clone was seen a few times. The rearrangement joins TRBV10-3 to TRBJ2-1, with D unresolved. There are 14 residues in the CDR3. Trimming pared 10 bases from V and 8 bases from J, leaving 21 bases between. Germline-derived CDR1 and CDR2 are ENHRY and SYGVKD. The CDR3 region is CATTSTGNLDEQFF. The CDR3 DNA is TGTGCCACCACCTCCACGGGTAATCTGGATGAGCAGTTCTTC.

This clone came up once. The V and J genes are TRBV25-1 and TRBJ2-1; 10 bases line up with TRBD1. V dropped 7 bases and J dropped 10; count of bases not matched to a gene: 19. The germline CDR1 and CDR2 sequences are MGHDK and SYGVNS. The CDR3 spans 17 residues. The CDR3 region is CASNTLLTGQGPLEQFF. CDR3 in DNA: TGTGCCAGCAACACACTCCTTACGGGACAGGGGCCCCTCGAGCAGTTCTTC.

The genes are TRBV7-9 and TRBJ2-3, with 7 bases that match TRBD2. With 1 base clipped from V and 3 bases from J, the junction kept 4 bases outside the gene matches. The CDR3 has 15 amino acids. Germline CDR1 and CDR2: SEHNR and FQNEAQ (reference sequence). The CDR3 reads CASSLGRLATDTQYF. The CDR3, as DNA: TGTGCCAGCAGCTTAGGGAGACTAGCTACAGATACGCAGTATTTT.

The genes are TRBV6-5 and TRBJ2-5; 8 bases align to TRBD2. CDR1 and CDR2 (germline): MNHEY, SVGAGI. The CDR3 totals 12 residues. V was clipped by 11 bases and J by 4 bases; unmatched bases: 6. The chain's CDR3 is CAAAGGSETQYF. DNA of the CDR3: TGTGCCGCTGCGGGAGGTTCAGAGACCCAGTACTTC.

J is TRBJ2-1 and V is TRBV5-1; 15 bases are shared with TRBD2. With V trimmed by 7 bases and J by 8 bases, 16 bases remained unmatched. In germline, CDR1 is SGHRS, CDR2 YFSETQ. The CDR3 extends over 18 amino acids. The CDR3 is CASARQGLAGGLRDEQFF. CDR3 nucleotides: TGCGCCAGCGCCCGGCAGGGACTAGCGGGAGGCCTACGCGATGAGCAGTTCTTC.

As DNA, the CDR3 is TGTGCCAGCAGTTACGGGCGACTAGCGGAGTACAATGAGCAGTTCTTC. It codes for CASSYGRLAEYNEQFF. The chain links TRBV6-2 or TRBV6-3 to TRBJ2-1, with 9 positions matching TRBD2. Germline CDR1 reads MNHEY; CDR2 reads SVGEGT. The V gene end was trimmed by 2 bases and the J gene end by 4 bases; junction bases not matched to a gene: 6. CDR3 length: 16 residues.

This chain uses TRBV24-1 with TRBJ2-2; 8 bases are a match to TRBD1. The CDR3 has 14 residues. J gave up 6 bases and V 7 bases, and 6 bases lay outside the gene matches. In germline, CDR1 is KGHDR, CDR2 SFDVKD. The CDR3 loop is CATRDREVAGELFF. CDR3 DNA: TGTGCCACCAGGGACAGGGAGGTGGCCGGGGAGCTGTTTTTT.

The chain is built from TRBV3-1 (or the pseudogene TRBV3-2) and TRBJ1-2, with D possibly matching TRBD1 (5 bases). The germline V and J ends were trimmed by 0 bases and 4 bases, with 12 bases remaining between them. Germline CDR1 reads LGHDT; CDR2 reads YNNKEL (reference sequence). The CDR3 has 15 residues. The CDR3 here is CASSQEGRPSYGYTF. DNA for the CDR3: TGTGCCAGCAGCCAAGAGGGGCGGCCTAGCTATGGCTACACCTTC.

This clone has only a few counts. The rearrangement uses TRBV6-5 and TRBJ1-1; 7 bases line up with TRBD1. After removal of 6 bases from V and 0 bases from J, the junction contained 7 bases not matched to a gene. This CDR3 has 15 residues. The germline V gene encodes CDR1 MNHEY and CDR2 SVGAGI. In nucleotides, the CDR3 is TGTGCCAGCAGCCCAGGGGGGCTAATGAACACTGAAGCTTTCTTT. This encodes CASSPGGLMNTEAFF.

The chain carries TRBV6-4 and TRBJ2-3, with a tentative D call TRBD1 (6 bases). This CDR3 has 17 amino acids. The V end lost 0 bases, the J end lost 2 bases, and 15 bases lay between the germline ends. Germline V gene lookup returns CDR1 MRHNA and CDR2 SNTAGT. For the CDR3, the DNA is TGTGCCAGCAGTGACTCGGGGGCCGGATCTTACACAGATACGCAGTATTTT. This codes for CASSDSGAGSYTDTQYF.

This clone was observed a single time. The chain carries TRBV4-1 and TRBJ2-7, with TRBD1 matching 9 bases. The V gene end was trimmed by 4 bases and the J gene end by 0 bases; junction bases not matched to a gene: 10. CDR1 and CDR2 (germline): MGHRA, YSYEKL. CDR3 length: 17 amino acids. The CDR3 DNA follows: TGCGCCAGCAGCCGAATTCAACCGGGACAGGGCTCCTACGAGCAGTACTTC. It translates to CASSRIQPGQGSYEQYF.

V and J are TRBV10-2 and TRBJ1-5; 9 nucleotides align to TRBD1. Germline V lookup: CDR1 WSHSY, CDR2 SAAADI. The CDR3 is made up of 16 amino acids. The J segment lost 4 bases and the V segment lost 3 bases, leaving 7 bases of the junction unmatched. The DNA of the CDR3 is TGCGCCAGCAGTGACCCGGGACAGGGAATTAATCAGCCCCAGCATTTT. This encodes CASSDPGQGINQPQHF.

The rearrangement links TRBV5-3 to TRBJ1-2; possibly TRBD1 for D (6 bases). TRBV5-3 is designated an ORF whose function remains uncertain. CDR3 size: 15 residues. V was shortened by 3 bases and J by 2 bases, with 14 bases between the two germline ends. In DNA, the CDR3 is TGTGCCAGAAGCTGGAGCTCGGGGGGCAACTATGGCTACACCTTC. It specifies CARSWSSGGNYGYTF.

Written as DNA, the CDR3 is TGTGCCAGCTGCCAGGGAAGCTCTGGAAACACCATATATTTT. Its translation: CASCQGSSGNTIYF. The chain links TRBV11-1 to TRBJ1-3; the D gene is possibly TRBD1 (5 bases). The CDR3 is 14 amino acids. Trimming stripped 8 bases from V and 0 bases from J, with 11 bases between. Germline V CDR1 and CDR2: SGHAT, FQDESV (reference sequence).

This clone occurred once. The CDR3 DNA reads as TGTGCCAGCAGTCGACTAGCGGGAGGGCCGGTCACCGGGGAGCTGTTTTTT. This gives the protein CASSRLAGGPVTGELFF. V is TRBV2 and J is TRBJ2-2, with TRBD2 identical over 14 bases. The V gene's germline CDR1 is SNHLY and CDR2 FYNNEI. Losses at the gene ends were 5 bases for V and 4 bases for J; bases not matched to a gene: 6. The CDR3 spans 17 residues.

This sequence joins TRBV7-2 and TRBJ1-1; TRBD1 is a possible D gene (6 bases). The CDR3 length is 13 residues. CDR1 SGHTA and CDR2 FQGNSA come from the germline V gene. V was pared by 1 base and J by 7 bases, with 10 bases between. Here the CDR3 reads CASSLGTGFEAFF. The CDR3 DNA reads TGTGCCAGCAGCTTAGGAACAGGGTTTGAAGCTTTCTTT.

The chain has TRBV24-1 and TRBJ2-3; no reliable D call. Germline CDR1 KGHDR, CDR2 SFDVKD. Between the trimmed V and J ends, which lost 4 bases and 0 bases, there was a span of 4 bases. The CDR3 has 13 amino acids. The CDR3, as DNA: TGTGCCACCAGTGAAACTAGCACAGATACGCAGTATTTT. This translates into CATSETSTDTQYF.

The chain employs TRBV19 and TRBJ2-6; TRBD2 matches 7 bases. Per the germline V gene, CDR1 is LNHDA and CDR2 is SQIVND (reference sequence). V shed 5 bases, J shed 0 bases, and the junction held 4 bases outside the gene matches. This CDR3 region has 16 residues. This chain's CDR3 is CASSLSGGSGANVLTF. CDR3 coding DNA: TGTGCCAGTAGTCTCTCGGGAGGCTCTGGGGCCAACGTCCTGACTTTC. The complete variable domain, with remaining parts taken from reference TRBV19 and TRBJ2-6, reads DGGITQSPKYLFRKEGQNVTLSCEQNLNHDAMYWYRQDPGQGLRLIYYSQIVNDFQKGDIAEGYSVSREKKESFPLTVTSAQKNPTAFYLCASSLSGGSGANVLTFGAGSRLTVL.

This rearrangement joins TRBV6-5 to TRBJ1-2, with TRBD1 matching 7 bases. Germline CDR1 is MNHEY and CDR2 is SVGAGI. The ends lost 4 bases at V and 6 bases at J; junction bases unmatched: 11. The length of the CDR3 is 15 residues. The CDR3, as DNA: TGTGCCAGCAGTTCCCTACGGGACAGCATCCATGGCTACACCTTC. It is translated as CASSSLRDSIHGYTF.